Listed here are 18 T cell receptor beta chains from one sample, sequenced in a study of regulatory T cells in long-lasting Graves disease. Arm-PCR of CDR3 regions with iRepertoire HTBI primers generated TCR beta libraries. TCRdb recomputed calls from the multiplex PCR reads with MiXCR, one row per CDR3 protein. Of some 560,000 distinct CDR3 sequences in the sample, about 16% were seen once. Sample time point: newly diagnosed GD, antithyroid drugs for less than 3 months. With RNA extracted from PBMCs as input, the TCR library was made. These same records also appear under a second study, on T cells in Graves' hyperthyroidism and ophthalmopathy.

This specimen was peripheral blood mononuclear cells (PBMCs), taken at new diagnosis, from a patient treated with antithyroid drugs. Receptors originate from a woman aged 40-65 years with Graves disease.

The chain is built from TRBV11-3 and TRBJ2-2; TRBD2 matches 12 bases. Germline CDR1 is SGHNT and CDR2 is YENEEA. Losses at the gene ends were 1 base for V and 3 bases for J; bases not matched to a gene: 3. The CDR3 consists of 17 residues. CDR3: CASSLVGLAGYTGELFF. CDR3 sequence (DNA): TGTGCCAGCAGCTTAGTCGGACTAGCGGGGTACACCGGGGAGCTGTTTTTT.

In this sample, this clonotype turned up many times. V is TRBV2 and J is TRBJ1-5; possible D gene TRBD1, 5 bases. Trimming pared 6 bases from V and 9 bases from J, leaving 15 bases between. In germline, CDR1 is SNHLY, CDR2 FYNNEI. This CDR3 spans 13 amino acids. CDR3 DNA sequence: TGTGCCAGCAGGGCGGACATCGCCTGGCCCCAGCATTTT. Translating gives CASRADIAWPQHF.

This clonotype has ten or more counts. The rearrangement uses TRBV12-3 or TRBV12-4 and TRBJ1-1; TRBD1 is a possible D gene (5 bases). V was trimmed by 1 base and J by 4 bases, leaving 13 bases between them. The CDR3 has 15 residues. CDR3 region: CASSLDGTAGTEAFF. CDR3 bases: TGTGCCAGCAGTTTAGATGGGACGGCGGGCACTGAAGCTTTCTTT.

J is TRBJ2-7 and V is TRBV18; D is perhaps TRBD2 (5 bases). Germline V gene data show CDR1 as KGHSH and CDR2 as LQKENI. The CDR3 totals 14 residues. The germline V and J ends were trimmed by 3 bases and 6 bases, with 15 bases remaining between them. The CDR3 DNA reads as TGTGCCAGCTCACCCCCTAACACAGAGGGCGAGCAGTACTTC. Protein: CASSPPNTEGEQYF. Combining the CDR3 with reference TRBV18 and TRBJ2-7 gives the whole variable domain NAGVMQNPRHLVRRRGQEARLRCSPMKGHSHVYWYRQLPEEGLKFMVYLQKENIIDESGMPKERFSAEFPKEGPSILRIQQVVRGDSAAYFCASSPPNTEGEQYFGPGTRLTVT.

The chain is built from TRBV14 and TRBJ2-4; possible D gene TRBD1, 6 bases. The CDR3 totals 13 residues. Germline V lookup: CDR1 SGHDN, CDR2 FVKESK. Trimming removed 6 bases from V and 1 base from J, with 7 bases in between. This chain's CDR3 is CASRGAAKNIQYF. CDR3 in DNA: TGTGCCAGCAGGGGGGCGGCCAAAAACATTCAGTACTTC.

This clonotype was seen repeatedly, ten times or more. V gene TRBV12-3 or TRBV12-4 combines with J gene TRBJ2-1; tentatively, D is TRBD2 (7 bases). There are 16 residues in the CDR3. The ends were cut back, 5 bases at V and 7 bases at J, with 21 bases in the middle. The CDR3 DNA is TGTGCCAGCAGTGGCTCCTCGGGGGGCTACATGAATGAGCAGTTCTTC. Amino acids: CASSGSSGGYMNEQFF.

A few counts support this clonotype. This chain connects TRBV12-3 or TRBV12-4 to TRBJ1-4; 7 bases agree with TRBD1. Germline trimming cut 8 bases from V and 0 bases from J; bases unmatched to any gene: 3. The length of the CDR3 is 14 residues. CDR3 nucleotides: TGTGCCAGCGGACAGGAGACAACTAATGAAAAACTGTTTTTT. Translated, it gives CASGQETTNEKLFF.

The rearrangement joins TRBV18 to TRBJ1-1; D gene uncertain. The CDR3 consists of 13 residues. Germline assignment: CDR1 KGHSH and CDR2 LQKENI. The V gene lost 2 bases and the J gene lost 3 bases, with 7 bases spanning the gap. CDR3 region: CASSPDMHTEAFF. The CDR3 DNA follows: TGTGCCAGCTCACCAGATATGCACACTGAAGCTTTCTTT.

This clonotype was seen a few times. J is TRBJ2-1 and V is TRBV9, with 7 bases fitting TRBD2. Germline CDR1 reads SGDLS; CDR2 reads YYNGEE. V dropped 0 bases and J dropped 9; count of bases not matched to a gene: 6. The CDR3 contains 14 residues. CDR3 amino acids: CASSVGGGMGEQFF. For the CDR3, the DNA is TGTGCCAGCAGCGTAGGGGGGGGAATGGGTGAGCAGTTCTTC.

This clonotype was detected only a few times. V gene TRBV5-1 combines with J gene TRBJ2-2, with D perhaps matching TRBD2 (6 bases). Trimming cost V 5 bases and J 6 bases, with 14 bases left between them. Germline values: CDR1 SGHRS, CDR2 YFSETQ. The CDR3 sequence is 14 residues long. The CDR3 DNA reads as TGCGCCAGCAGTACGGCGGGGAATTCCGGGGAGCTGTTTTTT. Its translation is CASSTAGNSGELFF.

This clonotype was observed at least ten times. The chain carries TRBV12-3 or TRBV12-4 and TRBJ2-7, with D hard to call. V lost 7 bases and J lost 6, with 7 bases in between. The CDR3 is 10 amino acids. CDR3 amino acids: CASKGGEQYF. In nucleotides, the CDR3 is TGTGCCAGCAAGGGTGGCGAGCAGTACTTC.

V is TRBV19 and J is TRBJ2-3; no definite D call. V was clipped by 0 bases and J by 2 bases, with 6 bases between them. The V gene's germline CDR1 is LNHDA and CDR2 SQIVND (reference sequence). The CDR3 extends over 14 amino acids. For the CDR3, the DNA is TGTGCCAGTAGTATAGATATGACCACAGATACGCAGTATTTT. It yields the protein CASSIDMTTDTQYF. Variable domain in full (rest from reference TRBV19 and TRBJ2-3): DGGITQSPKYLFRKEGQNVTLSCEQNLNHDAMYWYRQDPGQGLRLIYYSQIVNDFQKGDIAEGYSVSREKKESFPLTVTSAQKNPTAFYLCASSIDMTTDTQYFGPGTRLTVL.

This clonotype was seen ten or more times. This chain links TRBV11-2 with TRBJ1-1; D unclear. The CDR3 extends over 16 amino acids. Germline assignment: CDR1 SGHAT and CDR2 FQNNGV. The V end was cut by 4 bases, the J end by 6 bases, with 21 bases between. CDR3 region: CASSSGPTIGFAEAFF. The CDR3 DNA sequence: TGTGCCAGCAGCTCCGGCCCCACTATCGGGTTTGCTGAAGCTTTCTTT.

This clonotype has a count of ten or more. The rearrangement uses TRBV12-3 or TRBV12-4 and TRBJ1-5, with D perhaps matching TRBD1 (5 bases). V was shortened by 3 bases and J by 7 bases, with 10 bases between the two germline ends. The CDR3 is 13 amino acids. CDR3 bases: TGTGCCAGCAGTTTGGGGGTGGGACAGCCCCAGCATTTT. It is translated as CASSLGVGQPQHF.

In nucleotides, the CDR3 is TGTGCCAGTAGTATACATAACCTAGGCCTTAATGAGCAGTTCTTC. Translating it yields CASSIHNLGLNEQFF. The chain has TRBV19 and TRBJ2-1; D unclear. The germline CDR1 and CDR2 sequences are LNHDA and SQIVND (reference sequence). The CDR3 is 15 amino acids. With 2 bases removed from V and 7 bases from J, the gap between germline ends came to 15 bases.

This rearrangement joins TRBV6-2 or TRBV6-3 to TRBJ1-1, with D unresolved. The CDR3 extends over 15 amino acids. Germline V gene data show CDR1 as MNHEY and CDR2 as SVGEGT. Trimming pared 7 bases from V and 3 bases from J, leaving 18 bases between. The CDR3 DNA reads as TGTGCCAGCACCCCCTGGACGGGTATGGACACTGAAGCTTTCTTT. Protein: CASTPWTGMDTEAFF.

This clonotype has more than one count but fewer than ten. The J gene is TRBJ2-2, the V gene TRBV7-6; 7 bases are a match to TRBD1. V dropped 2 bases and J dropped 1; count of bases not matched to a gene: 4. Germline CDR1 SGHVS, CDR2 FNYEAQ. This CDR3 is built from 16 residues. The CDR3 coding sequence is TGTGCCAGCAGCTTATGGCAGGGGGTGAACACCGGGGAGCTGTTTTTT. It specifies CASSLWQGVNTGELFF.

Worth noting for this clonotype: A much larger clone differs from this one at a single base, so this may be a read error. Since no conserved phenylalanine or tryptophan closes the CDR3, a read error is the likely cause. The V call is TRBV6-1, the J call TRBJ2-7; D is perhaps TRBD2 (6 bases). V lost 6 bases and J 2 bases, leaving 14 bases between the germline ends. The germline V gene encodes CDR1 MNHNS and CDR2 SASEGT. The CDR3 spans 14 residues. The CDR3 here is CASSGLTITYEQYS. For the CDR3, the DNA is TGTGCCAGCAGCGGACTAACCATCACCTACGAGCAGTACTCC.